This T cell receptor beta chain was identified during a study of T cell responses to AZD1222 COVID-19 vaccine (dated by TCRdb to the early 2020s). For the wider study: A total of approximately 230 trial participants underwent TCR sequencing, of whom some 210 received two doses of AZD1222 and about 25 received two doses of the MenACWY control vaccine. Trial participants were enrolled into age subgroups of 18-55, 56-69 and 70-plus years, which contained around 150, 28 and 57 TCR-sequenced participants, respectively. Points the paper makes about the study in general: Participants were mostly white British and included more females than males, and it was suggested by the authors that clonal diversity may have been underestimated. Nearly half of unique spike-specific TCRs reportedly recognized epitopes outside regions mutated in the B.1.351 and B.1.1.7 variants. Conclusions about previously exposed vaccinees are limited because only a handful of AZD1222 recipients were SARS-CoV-2 seropositive at baseline. Because no day 14 peak-response samples were available, repertoires were characterized only after the peak T cell response. The vaccine-associated CD4 TCRs covered the entire spike protein, and the dominant responses fell in regions 160-218 and 743-854. After two AZD1222 doses, both the breadth and the depth of spike-specific TCRs were significantly higher than at day 0 and than in MenACWY recipients. In the small 56-69-year group, the increase in depth fell short of significance, most likely because of low power.

What this sample's time point label stands for: about 28 days (+/-7) after the second vaccine dose. AZD1222 recipients with second doses at about 4 weeks or about 12 weeks were pooled, because spike-specific TCR depth and breadth did not differ between schedules. Vaccinee samples came from UK trials COV001 and COV002, including a single-blind randomized controlled phase 2/3 trial of AZD1222 (ChAdOx1 nCoV-19) in healthy adults. For TCRbeta chain sequencing, PBMC samples from trial participants were taken at day 0 and at day 28 after the second dose. After removal of 2 bases from V and 6 bases from J, the junction retains 2 bases not matched to a gene. Via the germline V gene, CDR1 is SGHRS and CDR2 YFSETQ. From its cysteine to its phenylalanine, the CDR3 spans 14 amino acids. The DNA shown is the 42-base CDR3, in frame from base 1. As to this clone: The clone's antigen remains unknown. The sample holds no much larger clone one base away, and base qualities are not on file.

The CDR3 regions of human TCRbeta chains were analyzed by immunosequencing. The study's own analysis went as follows. Repertoire TCRs were checked for matches against a reference library of SARS-CoV-2-specific TCRs that had been generated using the MIRA antigen-specificity platform. Breadth meant the fraction of unique TCRs that were SARS-CoV-2-associated, whereas depth meant the fraction of total T cells that were SARS-CoV-2-associated. Using the MIRA data, each spike-specific TCR was mapped to the spike region that the TCR reacts to and placed in a CD4 or CD8 class. Log10-transformed breadth and depth values were compared by one-way ANOVA with Sidak's multiple comparisons tests. TCRdb limited this immuneACCESS table to in-frame rearrangements with V and J called. A share of clones is missing; checked studies link under half to unresolved V genes, and the rest is unexplained. V and J calls and clone size come straight from that table; D and trimming were deduced from the DNA. The sample yields about 82,000 clones; approximately 83% were counted once. The ten largest account for 9% to 13% of the sample.

The specimen comprised peripheral blood, sampled 28 days after the second AZD1222 dose. Recombination connected TRBV5-1 to TRBJ2-1; 10 middle bases align to TRBD2. This receptor was obtained from an adult who received the AZD1222 COVID-19 vaccine. The sequenced DNA: TGCGCCAGCAGCTTTTTAGCGGGAGGCAATGAGCAGTTCTTC. It codes for CASSFLAGGNEQFF.